This T cell receptor beta chain came from a study of cytomegalovirus exposure and HLA in healthy donors. Everyone who donated was a healthy bone marrow donor. The primer mix had 60 Vbeta and 13 Jbeta primers. Profiled with immunoSEQ multiplex PCR; TCRdb holds only in-frame clones, not every one. The sample has about 140,000 clones; over 60% are singletons. There are 15 residues in the CDR3. V dropped 5 bases and J dropped 7 bases, with 20 bases sitting between them. CDR1 and CDR2 from the germline V gene are SEHNR and FQNEAQ (reference sequence). The sample taken for sequencing was PBMCs. J is TRBJ1-2 and V is TRBV7-9; D is possibly TRBD1 (5 bases). The clonotype originates from an older woman in good health and CMV-seronegative. The CDR3 sequence: CASSTPPGGVSGYTF. The CDR3, as DNA: TGTGCCAGCAGCACCCCCCCCGGGGGAGTTAGTGGCTACACCTTC.